A selection of T cell receptor beta chains follows, all from one sample in a study of T-cell reconstitution after alpha-beta-depleted transplantation in children. TCRdb reanalysed the PCR reads using MiXCR and keeps one entry per CDR3 protein. The table shows 400,000 to 500,000 distinct CDR3 sequences, with approximately 10% occurring only once. The sample in question was PBMCs from the stem cell graft donor, obtained from the stem cell graft. The source is a human donor who donated a stem cell graft to a child with acute myeloid leukemia. Both conserved end residues are part of each CDR3. D genes are given only for firm matches. Size is omitted from some rows. Given values are once, few, many or a class for expanded clones.

size | J | D | V | DNA | CDR3
many | TRBJ1-5 | - | TRBV27 | TGTGCCAGCAGTTTAGGCCCCACAGGTAATCAGCCCCAGCATTTT | CASSLGPTGNQPQHF
few | TRBJ2-1 | - | TRBV9 | TGTGCCAGCAGCGTCGGACTCCTCAATGAGCAGTTCTTC | CASSVGLLNEQFF
- | TRBJ1-1 | - | TRBV7-3 | TGTGCCAGCAGCTGGGACCCGAACACTGAAGCTTTCTTT | CASSWDPNTEAFF
- | TRBJ1-5 | - | TRBV4-3 | TGCGCCAGCAGCCCAGAGGGGGTCGGTGGTCAGCCCCAGCATTTT | CASSPEGVGGQPQHF
many | TRBJ2-5 | - | TRBV7-8 | TGTGCCAGCAGCTTCGTGGAAGAGACCCAGTACTTC | CASSFVEETQYF
- | TRBJ1-4 | - | TRBV6-5 | TGTGCCAGCAGTTACGGCAGGAACCCCCCAACTAATGAAAAACTGTTTTTT | CASSYGRNPPTNEKLFF
few | TRBJ1-1 | - | TRBV30 | TGTGCCTGGAGTGGACAGCCGGGCACTGAAGCTTTCTTT | CAWSGQPGTEAFF
few | TRBJ2-3 | - | TRBV6-1 | TGTGCCAGCAGACAGCTGTTTGGCACAGATACGCAGTATTTT | CASRQLFGTDTQYF
few | TRBJ1-4 | - | TRBV7-6 | TGTGCCATAGGGCAGACTAATGAAAAACTGTTTTTT | CAIGQTNEKLFF
few | TRBJ1-5 | TRBD1 | TRBV5-5 | TGTGCCAGCAGCTTGAGCGGGACAGGGGGCAATCAGCCCCAGCATTTT | CASSLSGTGGNQPQHF
- | TRBJ2-1 | - | TRBV2 | TGTGCCAGCAGAGAGGGTTTTAATGAGCAGTTCTTC | CASREGFNEQFF
- | TRBJ1-3 | - | TRBV4-1 | TGCGCCAGCAGTCAAGATCAAGGGGGGCTCGGAAACACCATATATTTT | CASSQDQGGLGNTIYF
- | TRBJ1-6 | - | TRBV3-1 | TGTGCCAGCAGCCAAGGGACCATGAAATTCTTCGCACCCCTCCACTTT | CASSQGTMKFFAPLHF
many | TRBJ1-3 | - | TRBV13 | TGTGCCAGCAGCTTTAGGTGGGGAAGCTCTGGAAACACCATATATTTT | CASSFRWGSSGNTIYF
- | TRBJ2-2 | TRBD1 | TRBV27 | TGTGCCAGCACTCTCTTCGGGACAGGGGCAGGAAGGGAGCTGTTTTTT | CASTLFGTGAGRELFF
few | TRBJ1-1 | TRBD1 | TRBV12-3/TRBV12-4 | TGTGCCAGCAGTTTTAACCAAGGACAGGGGAACACTGAAGCTTTCTTT | CASSFNQGQGNTEAFF
- | TRBJ2-5 | - | TRBV6-5 | TGTGCCAGCAGTTATGCCGGGGGTGGTGAGACCCAGTACTTC | CASSYAGGGETQYF
- | TRBJ1-1 | - | TRBV4-2 | TGTGCCAGCAGCCAAGCTCCCGGGACAACGAACACTGAAGCTTTCTTT | CASSQAPGTTNTEAFF
- | TRBJ2-7 | - | TRBV5-1 | TGCGCCAGCAGCCTCAGTTATGGGGCATACGAGCAGTACTTC | CASSLSYGAYEQYF
few | TRBJ2-5 | - | TRBV5-6 | TGTGCCAGCAGCGGGGCTCTACCGGGGGAGACCCAGTACTTC | CASSGALPGETQYF
few | TRBJ1-2 | TRBD1 | TRBV6-5 | TGTGCCAGCAGTTACTGGACAGGGGCAAACTATGGCTACACCTTC | CASSYWTGANYGYTF
- | TRBJ1-6 | - | TRBV25-1 | TGTGCCAGCAGTGAATCGCAAGGGGCTAATTCACCCCTCCACTTT | CASSESQGANSPLHF
many | TRBJ2-2 | TRBD1 | TRBV5-1 | TGCGCCAGCAGCCTGTTTGGGGACAGGGCCCCCGGGGAGCTGTTTTTT | CASSLFGDRAPGELFF
many | TRBJ1-2 | - | TRBV5-6 | TGTGCCAGCAGAGAAGTATCAAACTATGGCTACACCTTC | CASREVSNYGYTF
- | TRBJ2-5 | TRBD1 | TRBV11-2 | TGTGCCAGCAGCCGGACAGGGCGCACCCAGTACTTC | CASSRTGRTQYF
- | TRBJ2-1 | - | TRBV6-5 | TGTGCCAGCAGTAACTACTTTGGGTACAATGAGCAGTTCTTC | CASSNYFGYNEQFF
- | TRBJ1-3 | TRBD1 | TRBV20-1 | TGCAGTGCTAGAAACAGGGGAGGAAACACCATATATTTT | CSARNRGGNTIYF
few | TRBJ2-7 | TRBD1 | TRBV5-5 | TGTGCCAGCAGCTTGGTCGGGACAGATTCCTACGAGCAGTACTTC | CASSLVGTDSYEQYF
- | TRBJ2-5 | TRBD1 | TRBV29-1 | TGCAGCGTTGATGCAATTAAGGGAGGACAGGGGACGATGGATACCCAGTACTTC | CSVDAIKGGQGTMDTQYF
- | TRBJ2-7 | TRBD1 | TRBV20-1 | TGCAGTGCTAGAGCAACCGGGACAGGCTCCTCCGAGCAGTACTTC | CSARATGTGSSEQYF
few | TRBJ1-2 | TRBD1 | TRBV6-1 | TGTGCCAGCAGTGAAGGGGGACAGCCAGAGACCTACACCTTC | CASSEGGQPETYTF
- | TRBJ2-6 | - | TRBV5-1 | TGCGCCAGCAGCTCGACCTCAGGGGCCAACGTCCTGACTTTC | CASSSTSGANVLTF
few | TRBJ2-2 | - | TRBV12-3/TRBV12-4 | TGTGCCAGCAGTTTAGTTAGCCAGGTCGGGGAGCTGTTTTTT | CASSLVSQVGELFF
many | TRBJ2-1 | - | TRBV20-1 | TGCAGTGCTAGGGCGCTCGGTGCTAGCTCCTACAATGAGCAGTTCTTC | CSARALGASSYNEQFF
- | TRBJ2-6 | - | TRBV12-3/TRBV12-4 | TGTGCCAGCAGTTTTGGGGGGTCGGGGGGGGCCAACGTCCTGACTTTC | CASSFGGSGGANVLTF
- | TRBJ2-3 | - | TRBV28 | TGTGCCAGCAGCCCCCTCGGGGGTGGATACACAGATACGCAGTATTTT | CASSPLGGGYTDTQYF
few | TRBJ2-1 | - | TRBV9 | TGTGCCAGCGAGGGGGTGGGTGAGCAGTTCTTC | CASEGVGEQFF
few | TRBJ2-3 | - | TRBV12-3/TRBV12-4 | TGTGCCAGCAGCCGACCCGATACTAGCACAGATACGCAGTATTTT | CASSRPDTSTDTQYF
- | TRBJ2-4 | - | TRBV12-3/TRBV12-4 | TGTGCCAGCAGTTTAGAGTCTGGCGACATTCAGTACTTC | CASSLESGDIQYF
few | TRBJ2-6 | - | TRBV4-2 | TGTGCCAGCAGCCAAGAAGATGGCTCTGGGGCCAACGTCCTGACTTTC | CASSQEDGSGANVLTF
many | TRBJ2-4 | TRBD2 | TRBV7-2 | TGTGCCAGCAGCTTAAGTGGGGGGGGAAACATTCAGTACTTC | CASSLSGGGNIQYF
few | TRBJ2-1 | TRBD1 | TRBV5-6 | TGTGCCAGCAGCGCGGACAGGGGGCGCTTCAATGAGCAGTTCTTC | CASSADRGRFNEQFF
- | TRBJ2-5 | - | TRBV19 | TGTGCCAGTAGTATAGGGGGACGGGCGAACCAAGAGACCCAGTACTTC | CASSIGGRANQETQYF
many | TRBJ2-3 | TRBD1 | TRBV11-1 | TGTGCCAGCAGCCCGGGGACAGCTGAGGTCACAGATACGCAGTATTTT | CASSPGTAEVTDTQYF
few | TRBJ2-7 | - | TRBV12-3/TRBV12-4 | TGTGCCAGCACCGCCGGAAATAGAAGAGACTCTACCTACGAGCAGTACTTC | CASTAGNRRDSTYEQYF
many | TRBJ2-3 | TRBD2 | TRBV4-2 | TGTGCCAGCAGCCAAACTAGCGGCACAGATACGCAGTATTTT | CASSQTSGTDTQYF
- | TRBJ1-2 | - | TRBV5-1 | TGCGCCAGCAGTTACCGACCTGGCTACACCTTC | CASSYRPGYTF
few | TRBJ2-1 | - | TRBV30 | TGTGCCTGGAGTGTAAAAGCATTGCGAGGTCTGGAGGAAGAGTTCTTC | CAWSVKALRGLEEEFF
many | TRBJ1-1 | - | TRBV20-1 | TGCAGTGCTGGGAGGGGGGGGGACACTGAAGCTTTCTTT | CSAGRGGDTEAFF
few | TRBJ2-3 | - | TRBV10-3 | TGTGCCATCAGTGACCTTTCGGGGTCAGATACGCAGTATTTT | CAISDLSGSDTQYF
few | TRBJ2-7 | - | TRBV7-9 | TGTGCCAGCAGCCCCCTTTTCTCCTCCTACGAGCAGTACTTC | CASSPLFSSYEQYF
few | TRBJ2-2 | - | TRBV11-2 | TGTGCCAGCAGTCTGGGATTCCCCGGGGAGCTGTTTTTT | CASSLGFPGELFF
few | TRBJ2-1 | - | TRBV20-1 | TGCAGTGCTAGGGAAAAAGGGTACAATGAGCAGTTCTTC | CSAREKGYNEQFF
- | TRBJ1-4 | - | TRBV5-1 | TGCGCCAGCAGTCTCCGGGCCAACTATGAAAAACTGTTTTTT | CASSLRANYEKLFF
- | TRBJ2-1 | - | TRBV12-3/TRBV12-4 | TGTGCCAGCAGTTTCGACAGGACGGAGCAGTTCTTC | CASSFDRTEQFF
many | TRBJ1-1 | - | TRBV4-1 | TGCGCCAGCAGTCAGAACACTGAAGCTTTCTTT | CASSQNTEAFF
- | TRBJ2-5 | TRBD2 | TRBV7-2 | TGTGCCAGCAGCTGGGGGAGGGGTGCCTTGGAGACCCAGTACTTC | CASSWGRGALETQYF
many | TRBJ1-4 | - | TRBV29-1 | TGCAGCGTAGATACAGGGCTTGGTGCAACTAATGAAAAACTGTTTTTT | CSVDTGLGATNEKLFF